The clone carrying this T cell receptor (beta chain) was counted only a few times. Its antigen is unidentified. The length of the CDR3 is 13 residues. Germline loops: CDR1 SQVTM, CDR2 ANQGSEA. V lost 2 bases, J lost 6 bases, and 14 bases lay in between. The data derive from a study of tissue T cells after allogeneic stem cell transplantation. Profiling relied on immunoSEQ multiplex PCR, and the TCRdb table lists in-frame clones only, not all of them. The table has about 4,300 clones, about 71% seen once. Study-wide results and limits: Anatomically similar tissues had similar TCR repertoires within each patient.

The rearrangement joins TRBV29-1 to TRBJ2-7; TRBD1 is a possible D gene (5 bases). The starting material was left colon tissue, obtained at autopsy. This TCR was sampled from a male donor older than 55 with lung cancer. CDR3 in amino acids: CSVERVSRGEQYF. The CDR3 DNA reads TGCAGCGTTGAAAGAGTGTCAAGGGGCGAGCAGTACTTC.